These 5 T cell receptor beta chains were sequenced from one sample in a study of cytomegalovirus exposure and HLA in healthy donors. The PCR ran on 60 Vbeta and 13 Jbeta primers. Using immunoSEQ multiplex PCR, the repertoire was profiled, and TCRdb retains in-frame clones only, with some absent. The sample consists of about 270,000 clones, approximately 70% of them appearing once. The specimen sequenced was PBMCs. Every receptor here comes from a female donor in good health and CMV-seronegative.

The rearrangement links TRBV11-3 to TRBJ2-1, with 11 bases fitting TRBD2. The CDR3 is made up of 17 amino acids. V dropped 10 bases and J dropped 6; count of bases not matched to a gene: 17. From germline, CDR1 is SGHNT and CDR2 YENEEA. In DNA, the CDR3 is TGTGCCACCGTTCCTTTGCTAGCGGGAGGTGAGGGCAATGAGCAGTTCTTC. Its translation is CATVPLLAGGEGNEQFF.

The rearrangement joins TRBV7-2 to TRBJ2-1, with 7 bases matching TRBD2. CDR3 length equals 15 residues. The V segment lost 5 bases and the J segment 8 bases; nucleotides outside the gene matches: 12. Germline values: CDR1 SGHTA, CDR2 FQGNSA. The CDR3 sequence: CASSRGVGLVDEQFF. The CDR3 DNA is TGTGCCAGCAGCCGAGGAGTAGGACTAGTCGATGAGCAGTTCTTC.

This clone was observed a handful of times. The chain recombines TRBV11-3 with TRBJ2-7; 8 bases map to TRBD2. The CDR3 length is 13 residues. V lost 3 bases to trimming and J lost 6 bases; unmatched junction nucleotides: 4. Germline CDR1 is SGHNT and CDR2 is YENEEA. The CDR3 reads CASSLGLGGEQYF. The CDR3 region has the DNA TGTGCCAGCAGCTTGGGACTAGGGGGCGAGCAGTACTTC.

This rearrangement joins TRBV5-6 to TRBJ2-2, with 9 bases lining up with TRBD2. The CDR3 totals 17 residues. J gave up 1 base and V 2 bases, and 6 bases lay outside the gene matches. CDR1 is SGHDT, CDR2 YYEEEE, per germline. The CDR3 reads CASSFRLAERNTGELFF. In DNA, the CDR3 is TGTGCCAGCAGCTTCAGACTAGCGGAAAGGAACACCGGGGAGCTGTTTTTT.

The rearrangement uses TRBV10-3 and TRBJ1-5; D is unresolved. The length of the CDR3 is 14 residues. V dropped 6 bases and J dropped 6 bases, with 15 bases sitting between them. Germline CDR1 is ENHRY and CDR2 is SYGVKD. CDR3 in amino acids: CAIRARPEGQPQHF. The DNA for the CDR3 is TGTGCCATCAGGGCGCGGCCCGAAGGTCAGCCCCAGCATTTT.